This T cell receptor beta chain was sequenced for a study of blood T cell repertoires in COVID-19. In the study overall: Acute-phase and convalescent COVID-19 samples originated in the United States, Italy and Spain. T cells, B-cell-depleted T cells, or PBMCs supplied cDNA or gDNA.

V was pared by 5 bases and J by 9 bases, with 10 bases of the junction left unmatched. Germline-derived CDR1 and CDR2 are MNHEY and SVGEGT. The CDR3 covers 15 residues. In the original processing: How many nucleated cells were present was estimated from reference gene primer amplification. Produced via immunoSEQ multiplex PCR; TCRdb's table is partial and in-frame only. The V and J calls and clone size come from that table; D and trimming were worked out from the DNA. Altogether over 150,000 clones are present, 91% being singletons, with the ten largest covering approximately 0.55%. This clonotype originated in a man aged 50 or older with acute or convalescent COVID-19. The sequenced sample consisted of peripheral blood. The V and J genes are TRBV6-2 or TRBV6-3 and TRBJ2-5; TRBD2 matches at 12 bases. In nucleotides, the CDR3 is TGTGCCAGCAGTACACTAGCGGGGGGCAACCGGGCCCAGTACTTC. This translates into CASSTLAGGNRAQYF.